This TCR beta chain was sequenced during a study of OX40 agonist ivuxolimab in advanced cancers. This clone was detected once. CDR3 length: 12 amino acids. Germline V gene sequence: CDR1 MDHEN, CDR2 SYDVKM. With V trimmed by 8 bases and J by 4 bases, 2 bases remained unmatched. Sequencing was performed with immunoSEQ multiplex PCR; in TCRdb, only in-frame clones are kept and a portion is missing. The sample includes 30,000 to 40,000 clones, 81% seen only once; the top ten take 15% to 20%. The sample here was CD4+ or CD8+ T cells sorted from blood, taken in a trial of the OX40 agonist ivuxolimab. The gene calls are TRBV28 and TRBJ2-1; 7 bases agree with TRBD2. This clonotype was obtained from an adult with an advanced solid tumor such as melanoma, head and neck, liver or kidney cancer. The CDR3 DNA reads as TGTGCCAGCCGGCGGGGGTACAATGAGCAGTTCTTC. This gives the protein CASRRGYNEQFF.